The T cell receptor (beta chain) described here comes from a study of T cell repertoires in cytomegalovirus infection (dated by TCRdb to between 2018 and 2020). For the study in its entirety: Alongside well-studied HLA-B-restricted epitopes, the peptide stimulations were aimed at recently identified HLA-C-restricted CMV epitopes, whose presentation resists viral immunomodulation. The HLA type of each donor mattered for the analysis, because public TCR beta signatures pointed to carriage of CMV infection along with the matching HLA type.

The run used an Illumina HiSeq 1500. TCRdb itself trimmed the public reads at Q25 with fastp, ran MiXCR and retained productive beta chains. Rows matching on CDR3 protein sequence are summarized as one entry with the most common DNA and genes. This sample comprises roughly 800,000 distinct CDR3 sequences, almost 30% of them detected only once. The ten largest clones add up to 13% of the sample. Broader findings and caveats from the paper: In both this cohort and an independent roughly 330-donor cohort, the cumulative frequency of public TCR beta family members distinguished carriers of CMV infection plus the relevant HLA type. In the ex vivo response, HLA-C-restricted CMV-specific TCR beta clonotypes were dominant, and in two of eight donors the single most frequent clonotype came from this HLA-C-restricted group.

The treatment or condition label on this specimen signifies: in vitro stimulation with specific CMV peptide epitopes to enrich CMV-specific T cells. With regard to this clonotype: The antigen this receptor binds is unknown. No clone much larger than this one lies a single base away; base qualities are absent.

The CDR3 holds 14 amino acids from the cysteine to the phenylalanine. The kept DNA is CDR3 alone, 42 bases in frame from the first base. The germline V gene encodes CDR1 MNHNY and CDR2 SVGAGI (reference sequence). The junction shows trimming of 2 bases on V and 9 bases on J, plus 14 bases between the germline ends. The V gene is TRBV6-6 and the J gene is TRBJ1-5; the D segment cannot be called with confidence. The sample consisted of cultured CD8+ T cells from PBMCs, taken from culture after CMV antigen stimulation. This receptor was identified in a human donor in good health (CMV status not recorded). Some clones in this sample may be carry-over from other donors' samples. The DNA is as follows: TGTGCCAGCAGTTACGAGACAACAAAGTTGCCCCAGCATTTT. Its protein product is CASSYETTKLPQHF.